Below, 12 T cell receptor beta chains from the same sample are listed, as sequenced in a study of naive and memory T cell subsets. An equimolar mix of two oligonucleotides served as the beta constant-region primer for TRBC1 and TRBC2. TCRdb itself ran the UMI-ligation and nested PCR reads through MiXCR, one entry per CDR3 protein. The sample yields about 21,000 distinct CDR3 sequences, 11% seen once. Sequenced input: central memory CD8+ T cells from blood. These receptors came from a human donor in good health.

There are many counts of this clonotype. The chain recombines TRBV20-1 with TRBJ2-1; a weak D match, TRBD2 (6 bases). CDR1 is DFQATT, CDR2 SNEGSKA, per germline (reference sequence). This CDR3 is 13 amino acids long. With 0 bases removed from V and 9 bases from J, the gap between germline ends came to 12 bases. The CDR3 spells CSARDGREIEQFF. CDR3 DNA: TGCAGTGCTAGAGATGGTCGGGAGATTGAGCAGTTCTTC.

The table lists this clonotype with a few counts. The chain is built from TRBV29-1 and TRBJ2-7; tentatively, D is TRBD1 (6 bases). This CDR3 region has 13 residues. Trimming shortened V by 5 bases and J by 3 bases, and 14 bases separated the two germline ends. Germline CDR1 reads SQVTM; CDR2 reads ANQGSEA. The CDR3 region is CSVLQGNGYEQYF. CDR3 sequence (DNA): TGCAGCGTTCTACAGGGAAACGGCTACGAGCAGTACTTC.

This clonotype was picked up many times. This chain uses TRBV9 with TRBJ2-1, with 8 bases identical to TRBD2. CDR3 length: 14 residues. Per germline, CDR1 SGDLS and CDR2 YYNGEE. J gave up 8 bases and V 3 bases, and 7 bases lay outside the gene matches. The CDR3 sequence is CASSGSGSGYEQFF. Here the CDR3 DNA reads TGTGCCAGCAGCGGAAGCGGGAGCGGGTATGAGCAGTTCTTC.

This clonotype was seen ten or more times. CDR3 nucleotides: TGTGCCAGCAGCTTGGACAGGGGCGTGACTGGGGCCAACGTCCTGACTTTC. Its translation is CASSLDRGVTGANVLTF. The J gene is TRBJ2-6, the V gene TRBV12-3 or TRBV12-4; 9 bases align to TRBD1. This CDR3 spans 17 amino acids. Losses at the gene ends were 6 bases for V and 2 bases for J; bases not matched to a gene: 8.

This clonotype was detected only a few times. The chain employs TRBV29-1 and TRBJ2-3; D remains ambiguous. Germline V CDR1 and CDR2: SQVTM, ANQGSEA. The germline V and J ends were trimmed by 5 bases and 1 base, with 13 bases remaining between them. The CDR3 loop spans 14 amino acids. CDR3 sequence: CSVLSTDGTDTQYF. CDR3 sequence (DNA): TGCAGCGTTCTAAGTACCGACGGCACAGATACGCAGTATTTT.

This clonotype has just a few counts. This chain joins TRBV6-6 and TRBJ1-5; 9 nucleotides agree with TRBD1. This CDR3 has 15 residues. Germline CDR1 and CDR2: MNHNY and SVGAGI (reference sequence). V was clipped by 6 bases and J by 1 base; unmatched bases: 4. CDR3 nucleotide sequence: TGTGCCAGCAGGGTACAGGGGGCGAGCAATCAGCCCCAGCATTTT. This codes for CASRVQGASNQPQHF.

V is TRBV20-1 and J is TRBJ2-5; unclear D gene. V dropped 0 bases and J dropped 5 bases, with 13 bases sitting between them. This CDR3 has 14 amino acids. In germline, CDR1 is DFQATT, CDR2 SNEGSKA (reference sequence). The CDR3 loop is CSARDWSTEETQYF. DNA for the CDR3: TGCAGTGCTAGAGATTGGTCTACCGAGGAGACCCAGTACTTC.

This clonotype appeared many times. The J gene is TRBJ2-1, the V gene TRBV20-1; D may be TRBD2 (5 bases). Trimming removed 5 bases from V and 0 bases from J, with 26 bases in between. The CDR3 extends over 19 amino acids. In germline, CDR1 is DFQATT, CDR2 SNEGSKA (reference sequence). The DNA for the CDR3 is TGCAGTGCTGACAAAATCCTCGGAGAAGCGGAACCCTCCTACAATGAGCAGTTCTTC. It yields the protein CSADKILGEAEPSYNEQFF.

A few counts support this clonotype. This chain uses TRBV18 with TRBJ1-4; TRBD1 agrees at 8 bases. The CDR3 sequence is 14 residues long. CDR1 is KGHSH, CDR2 LQKENI, per germline. With 5 bases clipped from V and 5 bases from J, the junction kept 4 bases outside the gene matches. CDR3 sequence (DNA): TGTGCCAGCTCAAAGGACAGGGCGAATGAAAAACTGTTTTTT. Translating gives CASSKDRANEKLFF.

This chain links TRBV4-1 with TRBJ1-1; D gene ambiguous. CDR1 and CDR2 (germline): MGHRA, YSYEKL. This CDR3 comprises 15 residues. The V and J ends lost 3 bases and 3 bases respectively, with 14 bases between them. CDR3 amino acids: CASSHPPEADTEAFF. The CDR3 nucleotides read TGCGCCAGCAGCCACCCCCCAGAAGCGGACACTGAAGCTTTCTTT.

This clonotype was seen repeatedly, ten times or more. V gene TRBV15 combines with J gene TRBJ2-5, with TRBD2 identical over 7 bases. Germline values: CDR1 LNHNV, CDR2 YYDKDF (reference sequence). This CDR3 has 16 amino acids. V lost 0 bases, J lost 2 bases, and 6 bases stayed unmatched. CDR3 residues: CATSRELSGLQETQYF. In nucleotides, the CDR3 is TGTGCCACCAGCAGAGAACTCTCGGGACTACAAGAGACCCAGTACTTC.

The chain couples TRBV20-1 to TRBJ2-7; no reliable D call. V gave up 0 bases and J gave up 2 bases, with 11 bases separating them. The CDR3 runs 14 residues. Germline CDR1 and CDR2: DFQATT and SNEGSKA (reference sequence). The CDR3 bases are TGCAGTGCTAGAGATCAACTGGGTACCTACGAGCAGTACTTC. As protein: CSARDQLGTYEQYF.